This T cell receptor (beta chain) was found in a study of T cell repertoires in cytomegalovirus infection (dated by TCRdb to the late 2010s). Context from the whole study: The HLA type of each donor mattered for the analysis, because public TCR beta signatures pointed to carriage of CMV infection along with the matching HLA type.

This clonotype showed up just a few times. Its binding antigen is unknown. No qualities accompany the bases; no much larger clone lies one base away. Reads for this sample came from an Illumina HiSeq 1500. TCRdb redid the processing of the public reads, applying fastp at Q25 and MiXCR, and retained in-frame beta chains. Under each unique CDR3 protein, matching rows form one entry showing the most common genes and DNA. This sample comprises 560,000 or so distinct CDR3 sequences, approximately 15% of them detected only once. More than 20% of the sample is taken by the ten largest. The CDR3 goes from the cysteine to the phenylalanine over 17 residues. The retained sequence is limited to the CDR3, 51 bases, with the frame set at the first base. According to the germline V gene (reference sequence), CDR1 reads LNHDA and CDR2 reads SQIVND. The junction shows trimming of 5 bases on V and 4 bases on J, and the gene matches do not reach 11 bases of it.

What the authors observed across the whole study: Carriers of CMV infection plus the relevant HLA type were discriminated by the cumulative frequency of public TCR beta family members in the study cohort and in an independent roughly 340-donor cohort. The ex vivo response was dominated by HLA-C-restricted CMV-specific TCR beta clonotypes, which also provided the single most frequent clonotype in two of eight donors.

Sequenced input: CD8+ T cells from PBMCs. The chain joins TRBV19 to TRBJ2-1, with 10 middle bases fitting TRBD2. This sequence originates from a human donor in good health (CMV status not recorded). Some clones in this sample may be carry-over from other donors' samples. The DNA sequence is as follows: TGTGCCAGTAGTCCTCACGACGAGCGGGAGGGGTACAATGAGCAGTTCTTC. Translated, it gives CASSPHDEREGYNEQFF. The full variable domain, with segments outside the CDR3 supplied by the reference TRBV19 and TRBJ2-1 proteins, appears as DGGITQSPKYLFRKEGQNVTLSCEQNLNHDAMYWYRQDPGQGLRLIYYSQIVNDFQKGDIAEGYSVSREKKESFPLTVTSAQKNPTAFYLCASSPHDEREGYNEQFFGPGTRLTVL.